This passage covers 4 T cell receptor beta chains from one sample sequenced in a study of T cell responses to AZD1222 COVID-19 vaccine. Assay used: immunoSEQ multiplex PCR; TCRdb lists only in-frame clones, some missing. The sample lists over 100,000 clones; roughly nine tenths were seen once. The input for sequencing was peripheral blood, taken on day 0 of AZD1222 vaccination. The receptors stem from an adult in good health.

The chain's CDR3 is CASSELMSRGYTF. Written as DNA, the CDR3 is TGTGCCAGCAGTGAACTGATGTCTCGGGGCTACACCTTC. The J gene is TRBJ1-2, the V gene TRBV6-1; no definite D call. Trimming left V 2 bases short and J 8 bases short, with 12 bases between. Germline values: CDR1 MNHNS, CDR2 SASEGT. The CDR3 runs 13 residues.

The V and J genes are TRBV7-2 and TRBJ1-2; D is uncertain. Germline values: CDR1 SGHTA, CDR2 FQGNSA. V was shortened by 4 bases and J by 0 bases, with 18 bases between the two germline ends. The CDR3 loop spans 17 amino acids. The CDR3 protein is CASSYRLHRRANYGYTF. DNA of the CDR3: TGTGCCAGCAGCTATCGACTCCATCGGCGGGCTAACTATGGCTACACCTTC. The complete variable domain, with remaining parts taken from reference TRBV7-2 and TRBJ1-2, reads GAGVSQSPSNKVTEKGKDVELRCDPISGHTALYWYRQSLGQGLEFLIYFQGNSAPDKSGLPSDRFSAERTGGSVSTLTIQRTQQEDSAVYLCASSYRLHRRANYGYTFGSGTRLTVV.

CDR3 protein: CASSPNGPSGNTIYF. Here the CDR3 DNA reads TGTGCCAGCAGCCCAAATGGACCCTCTGGAAACACCATATATTTT. The chain joins TRBV14 to TRBJ1-3; D ambiguous. Germline-derived CDR1 and CDR2 are SGHDN and FVKESK. The V gene lost 4 bases and the J gene lost 0 bases, with 10 bases spanning the gap. The CDR3 is 15 residues long.

This clone has more than one count but fewer than ten. This chain connects TRBV7-9 to TRBJ1-4, with a possible D match to TRBD1 (6 bases). Trimming stripped 4 bases from V and 8 bases from J, with 20 bases between. This CDR3 comprises 16 residues. Germline V gives CDR1 SEHNR, CDR2 FQNEAQ (reference sequence). CDR3 sequence (DNA): TGTGCCAGCAGCTACCCCCCCACAGGGCCTCGGGAAAAACTGTTTTTT. It specifies CASSYPPTGPREKLFF.